These T cell receptor beta chains were read from a single sample in a study of identical twins. TCRdb reanalysed the 5' RACE reads using MiXCR and keeps one entry per CDR3 protein. The sample includes about 660,000 distinct CDR3 sequences, more than 6.5% of them seen just once. These data also featured in a second study, about yellow fever vaccine responses in identical twins.

Sequenced: PBMCs. These receptors came from a woman aged 18-29 years in good health. Both conserved end residues are part of each CDR3. D genes are given only for firm matches. Part of the rows lack a size; the others show once, few, many or a class for expanded clones.

j_call: TRBJ2-2; v_call: TRBV5-5; d_call: -; clone_size: many; cdr3_aa: CASSRPSTGELFF; cdr3_nt: TGTGCCAGCAGCCGACCCAGCACCGGGGAGCTGTTTTTT
j_call: TRBJ1-1; v_call: TRBV27; d_call: -; clone_size: many; cdr3_aa: CASSFAGNTEAFF; cdr3_nt: TGTGCCAGCAGTTTTGCAGGGAACACTGAAGCTTTCTTT
j_call: TRBJ2-5; v_call: TRBV24-1; d_call: -; clone_size: few; cdr3_aa: CATSDLPGSRYQETQYF; cdr3_nt: TGTGCCACCAGTGATTTGCCGGGGTCCAGGTACCAAGAGACCCAGTACTTC
j_call: TRBJ2-3; v_call: TRBV10-3; d_call: -; clone_size: few; cdr3_aa: CAISERGTDTQYF; cdr3_nt: TGTGCCATCAGTGAAAGAGGCACAGATACGCAGTATTTT
j_call: TRBJ2-7; v_call: TRBV12-3/TRBV12-4; d_call: TRBD1; clone_size: many; cdr3_aa: CASQPGQGDSYEQYF; cdr3_nt: TGTGCCAGCCAGCCGGGACAGGGCGACTCCTACGAGCAGTACTTC
j_call: TRBJ2-5; v_call: TRBV28; d_call: -; clone_size: few; cdr3_aa: CASSKRQETQYF; cdr3_nt: TGTGCCAGCAGTAAGAGACAAGAGACCCAGTACTTC
j_call: TRBJ2-7; v_call: TRBV28; d_call: -; clone_size: few; cdr3_aa: CASSGVRYEQYF; cdr3_nt: TGTGCCAGTTCAGGGGTCCGGTACGAGCAGTACTTC
j_call: TRBJ2-4; v_call: TRBV18; d_call: -; clone_size: many; cdr3_aa: CASSPPNLAKNIQYF; cdr3_nt: TGTGCCAGCTCACCACCTAATCTAGCCAAAAACATTCAGTACTTC
j_call: TRBJ2-2; v_call: TRBV5-1; d_call: -; clone_size: many; cdr3_aa: CASSLSTRELFF; cdr3_nt: TGCGCCAGCAGCTTGTCTACCCGGGAGCTGTTTTTT
j_call: TRBJ2-5; v_call: TRBV4-3; d_call: TRBD1; clone_size: -; cdr3_aa: CASSQWGQGESGETQYF; cdr3_nt: TGCGCCAGCAGCCAATGGGGACAGGGGGAGAGTGGAGAGACCCAGTACTTC
j_call: TRBJ2-1; v_call: TRBV4-2; d_call: -; clone_size: few; cdr3_aa: CASSQEGSTSYNEQFF; cdr3_nt: TGTGCCAGCAGCCAAGAGGGGTCCACCTCCTACAATGAGCAGTTCTTC
j_call: TRBJ1-2; v_call: TRBV14; d_call: TRBD1; clone_size: many; cdr3_aa: CASSQDWRTGVSSGYTF; cdr3_nt: TGTGCCAGCAGCCAAGATTGGAGGACAGGGGTATCTTCTGGCTACACCTTC
j_call: TRBJ1-3; v_call: TRBV2; d_call: TRBD1; clone_size: few; cdr3_aa: CASSGTGGGNTIYF; cdr3_nt: TGTGCCAGCAGTGGGACAGGGGGGGGAAACACCATATATTTT
j_call: TRBJ1-2; v_call: TRBV2; d_call: -; clone_size: -; cdr3_aa: CASRPNYGYTF; cdr3_nt: TGTGCCAGCAGGCCCAACTATGGCTACACCTTC
j_call: TRBJ2-7; v_call: TRBV11-2; d_call: -; clone_size: -; cdr3_aa: CASSPRDTHEQYF; cdr3_nt: TGTGCCAGCAGCCCACGGGACACCCACGAGCAGTACTTC
j_call: TRBJ2-5; v_call: TRBV12-3/TRBV12-4; d_call: TRBD2; clone_size: few; cdr3_aa: CASRRLAGGQETQYF; cdr3_nt: TGTGCCAGCAGGAGACTAGCGGGGGGGCAAGAGACCCAGTACTTC
j_call: TRBJ2-5; v_call: TRBV5-1; d_call: -; clone_size: few; cdr3_aa: CASNPGDGKETQYF; cdr3_nt: TGCGCCAGCAATCCCGGGGACGGCAAAGAGACCCAGTACTTC
j_call: TRBJ2-7; v_call: TRBV4-3; d_call: -; clone_size: many; cdr3_aa: CASSQDRQESSYEQYF; cdr3_nt: TGCGCCAGCAGCCAAGATAGACAGGAGAGCTCCTACGAGCAGTACTTC
j_call: TRBJ2-3; v_call: TRBV7-9; d_call: TRBD1; clone_size: -; cdr3_aa: CASRPQGTGTTDTQYF; cdr3_nt: TGTGCCAGCAGACCCCAGGGGACAGGCACCACAGATACGCAGTATTTT
j_call: TRBJ2-4; v_call: TRBV12-3/TRBV12-4; d_call: TRBD2; clone_size: few; cdr3_aa: CASSEGLAGGPAKNIQYF; cdr3_nt: TGTGCCAGCAGTGAGGGACTAGCGGGAGGGCCGGCCAAAAACATTCAGTACTTC
j_call: TRBJ2-6; v_call: TRBV28; d_call: -; clone_size: few; cdr3_aa: CASQTRVDSGANVLTF; cdr3_nt: TGTGCCAGCCAGACAAGGGTCGACTCTGGGGCCAACGTCCTGACTTTC
j_call: TRBJ2-1; v_call: TRBV24-1; d_call: TRBD2; clone_size: -; cdr3_aa: CATSVYSGGTNEQFF; cdr3_nt: TGTGCCACCAGTGTTTATAGCGGGGGGACCAATGAGCAGTTCTTC
j_call: TRBJ2-1; v_call: TRBV11-2; d_call: TRBD2; clone_size: -; cdr3_aa: CASSFEALAGNGRGNEQFF; cdr3_nt: TGTGCCAGCAGCTTCGAGGCGCTAGCGGGCAATGGGCGTGGCAATGAGCAGTTCTTC
j_call: TRBJ1-6; v_call: TRBV4-3; d_call: -; clone_size: -; cdr3_aa: CASSQGVAGIDSPLHF; cdr3_nt: TGCGCCAGCAGCCAAGGGGTGGCGGGCATAGATTCACCCCTCCACTTT
j_call: TRBJ1-2; v_call: TRBV9; d_call: -; clone_size: few; cdr3_aa: CASSVPGSGYTF; cdr3_nt: TGTGCCAGCAGCGTACCAGGGTCTGGCTACACCTTC
j_call: TRBJ2-3; v_call: TRBV2; d_call: TRBD1; clone_size: -; cdr3_aa: CARRDRDTDTQYF; cdr3_nt: TGTGCCAGACGGGACAGAGACACAGATACGCAGTATTTT
j_call: TRBJ2-5; v_call: TRBV12-3/TRBV12-4; d_call: -; clone_size: many; cdr3_aa: CASSFGTSKETQYF; cdr3_nt: TGTGCCAGCAGTTTCGGGACGTCAAAAGAGACCCAGTACTTC
j_call: TRBJ2-7; v_call: TRBV20-1; d_call: -; clone_size: many; cdr3_aa: CSAKGIERQWSAEQYF; cdr3_nt: TGCAGTGCCAAGGGTATAGAGCGACAGTGGTCCGCCGAGCAGTACTTC
j_call: TRBJ2-3; v_call: TRBV6-4; d_call: TRBD2; clone_size: many; cdr3_aa: CASSASGTTDTQYF; cdr3_nt: TGTGCCAGCAGTGCTAGCGGGACCACAGATACGCAGTATTTT
j_call: TRBJ2-7; v_call: TRBV2; d_call: TRBD2; clone_size: few; cdr3_aa: CAGSPPSGRNYEQYF; cdr3_nt: TGTGCCGGATCCCCCCCTAGCGGGCGAAACTACGAGCAGTACTTC
j_call: TRBJ1-1; v_call: TRBV28; d_call: -; clone_size: -; cdr3_aa: CASRTGKGTEAFF; cdr3_nt: TGTGCCAGCAGAACAGGGAAGGGGACTGAAGCTTTCTTT
j_call: TRBJ2-1; v_call: TRBV3-1; d_call: TRBD2; clone_size: many; cdr3_aa: CASSSRRGARNEQFF; cdr3_nt: TGTGCCAGCAGCAGCCGGCGGGGGGCGAGGAATGAGCAGTTCTTC
j_call: TRBJ2-2; v_call: TRBV5-1; d_call: TRBD2; clone_size: -; cdr3_aa: CASSLPGLANPNTGELFF; cdr3_nt: TGCGCCAGCAGCTTGCCGGGACTAGCTAATCCGAACACCGGGGAGCTGTTTTTT
j_call: TRBJ2-7; v_call: TRBV7-2; d_call: -; clone_size: -; cdr3_aa: CASSNPTTVSYEQYF; cdr3_nt: TGTGCCAGCAGCAATCCAACGACCGTCTCCTACGAGCAGTACTTC
j_call: TRBJ2-7; v_call: TRBV10-3; d_call: -; clone_size: -; cdr3_aa: CVITNTRREQYF; cdr3_nt: TGTGTCATCACAAACACCCGTAGGGAGCAGTACTTC